This note documents a single TCR beta chain sequence. RNA amounts of about 0.45 to 1 ug underwent reverse transcription with random hexamers. TCRdb reanalysed the immunoSEQ multiplex PCR reads using MiXCR and keeps one entry per CDR3 protein. Of hundreds of thousands of distinct CDR3 sequences listed, 85% to 95% are singletons. The CDR3 consists of 14 residues. In germline, CDR1 is KGHSH, CDR2 LQKENI. The V gene lost 6 bases and the J gene lost 4 bases, with 15 bases spanning the gap. The data derive from a study of CD8 T cells in Susac syndrome. The sequence derives from a human donor with multiple sclerosis. The chain combines TRBV18 with TRBJ1-1; D may be TRBD1 (6 bases). The source material was CD4+ T cells from PBMCs. The CDR3 DNA reads TGTGCCAGCTCCCAAAGCGGGGGGCGCACTGAAGCTTTCTTT. As protein: CASSQSGGRTEAFF.